The T cell receptor beta chain described here comes from a study of T-cell memory formation after mild COVID-19 (dated by TCRdb to the early 2020s). Notes on the research overall: TCR sequence clusters from the two donors were found to be largely donor specific. In a couple of donors, T-cell clones that expanded and contracted after mild COVID-19 were followed by sequencing TCRalpha and TCRbeta repertoires longitudinally. The cohort was made up of two young adult volunteers, one female and one male, who were previously healthy.

This clonotype was seen a handful of times. No cognate antigen has been identified for it. The record has no base qualities; no much larger clone is one base away. Ficoll-Paque density gradient centrifugation was used to isolate PBMCs. Trimming removed 5 bases from V and 6 bases from J; the gene matches leave 9 bases unexplained. The CDR3 numbers 15 residues from cysteine through phenylalanine. Only the CDR3 portion is preserved as DNA: 45 bases, with reading frame beginning at the first base. Based on the germline V gene (reference sequence), the CDR1 and CDR2 sequences are DFQATT and SNEGSKA. The data were produced on an Illumina NovaSeq 6000. Using 5'RACE with constant-segment primers, TCRalpha and TCRbeta cDNA libraries were constructed, with sample barcodes and unique molecular identifiers added in the process. RNA was extracted from every sample with Trizol reagent. Libraries were amplified in two PCR steps, with a second sample barcode and Illumina TruSeq adapters added in the second step. The libraries were sequenced on an Illumina NovaSeq using 2 x 150 bp paired-end reads. In the original analysis: Reads were demultiplexed and collapsed into UMI-guided consensus sequences with migec v1.2.7. Using mixcr v2.1.11, UMI consensuses were aligned to TRA and TRB V and J templates and then assembled into clonotypes. A clonotype was counted as expanded or contracted only when both edgeR and NoisET called the clonotype significant, with the noise models trained on biological replicates. edgeR calls used a false discovery rate-adjusted p below 0.01 and a log2 fold-change threshold of 1. As an exploratory analysis of dynamics, max-normalized trajectories of the 1000 most abundant clonotypes were examined with PCA combined with hierarchical clustering. Each responding clone was given a CD4 or CD8 phenotype based on the CD4+ and CD8+ repertoires, which had been sequenced separately. TCRdb itself trimmed the public reads at Q25 with fastp, ran MiXCR and retained productive beta chains. Records with the same CDR3 protein are collapsed into one entry carrying the most frequent genes and DNA. TCRdb, rather than the study authors, made the V and J calls. This sample holds 300,000 or so distinct CDR3 sequences; around 16% were observed only once. The biggest ten clones account for roughly 24% of the sample.

Beyond this particular receptor, the publication reports: Contracting CD4+ clones were found mainly in CM and EM memory subsets, while CD8+ clones were enriched in EMRA. Whether the second-wave clones peaking on day 37 were SARS-CoV-2 specific was not confirmed. The study included only a couple of mild cases, and larger cohorts that include severe cases with pre-infection samples were judged to be necessary. Balanced CD4/CD8 phenotypes were observed for clones contracting from day 15 to 85, whereas a bias towards CD4+ was observed for a second wave of clones expanding from day 15 to 37. Some responding clones were found in pre-infection memory, which suggests that pre-existing cross-reactive memory T cells took part in the SARS-CoV-2 response.

Input material: PBMCs or a T cell subset sorted from them (not recorded which). Here the chain combines TRBV20-1 and TRBJ2-3, and TRBD2 matches 12 of the central bases. This TCR was recovered from a man aged 18 to 30 who had mild COVID-19 (a few samples of this study predate the infection). The sample titles of this study are shuffled in the database, so cell type and time point are left out; the donor was told from shared clones. The CDR3 region reads CSALDSSGGGDTQYF. The DNA sequence follows: TGCAGTGCTCTAGACTCTAGCGGGGGGGGTGATACGCAGTATTTT.